This T cell receptor beta chain was documented in a study of STAT5B mutations in CD4+ large granular lymphocyte leukemia. Study findings and constraints: Main leukemic clonotypes were patient-specific, but approximately 25% appeared at low frequency elsewhere.

Profiling relied on immunoSEQ multiplex PCR, and the TCRdb table lists in-frame clones only, not all of them. The repertoire holds tens of thousands of clones, with around four fifths as singletons. About this clone: No antigen is known for it.

The source of this sequence is a human donor in good health. The specimen sequenced was CD4+ T cells from blood buffy coats.

CDR3 amino acids: CASQAASRETQYF. CDR3 bases: TGTGCCAGCCAAGCCGCATCCCGGGAGACCCAGTACTTC. The rearrangement links TRBV6-5 to TRBJ2-5; D is uncertain. This CDR3 contains 13 residues. V was pared by 8 bases and J by 5 bases, with 15 bases between. The germline CDR1 and CDR2 sequences are MNHEY and SVGAGI.